The sequence of this T cell receptor (beta chain) was determined in a study of tumor-infiltrating lymphocytes in primary liver carcinoma. Study-wide context: All patients had surgically resected primary liver carcinoma. Samples returned roughly 3.5 to 7.13 million productive TCRbeta reads each. Read depth did not differ significantly between tissue types. Whole-study results and caveats: Among the pair types, tumor region pairs showed more overlap than tumor-adjacent and tumor-blood pairs.

RNA was extracted from whole blood without cell sorting, alongside germline DNA. Prior to surgery, approximately 4 milliliters of peripheral blood were drawn. Researchers generated TCR beta cDNA from approximately 0.55 ug of total RNA, relying on a constant-region primer. Each TCR beta library was derived from three nested multiplex PCR rounds that employed slightly modified ARM-PCR. A C-beta reverse primer was combined with TRBV1-TRBV30 forward primers in the first two PCR rounds, and each round had 10 cycles. From the multiplex PCR reads, TCRdb called clonotypes with MiXCR, one entry per CDR3 protein. The repertoire holds some 200,000 distinct CDR3 sequences, roughly two thirds seen once, with around 7.1% in the top ten. Concerning this clonotype itself: Antigen: not known. One junction end does not reproduce the germline sequence, and a read error may be involved.

The CDR3 totals 15 residues. CDR1 SGHAT and CDR2 FQNNGV come from the germline V gene. Sequences were obtained from peripheral blood. The rearrangement joins TRBV11-2 to TRBJ2-2; a weak D match, TRBD2 (5 bases). The origin of this receptor is a woman in her sixties or seventies with primary liver carcinoma and hepatitis B virus infection. In DNA, the CDR3 is TGTGCCAGCAGCTGGTCCATGTCTGGCACCGGGGAGCTGTCTTTT. It is translated as CASSWSMSGTGELSF. The full variable domain, with the rest looked up from reference TRBV11-2 and TRBJ2-2, is EAGVAQSPRYKIIEKRQSVAFWCNPISGHATLYWYQQILGQGPKLLIQFQNNGVVDDSQLPKDRFSAERLKGVDSTLKIQPAKLEDSAVYLCASSWSMSGTGELSFGEGSRLTVL.